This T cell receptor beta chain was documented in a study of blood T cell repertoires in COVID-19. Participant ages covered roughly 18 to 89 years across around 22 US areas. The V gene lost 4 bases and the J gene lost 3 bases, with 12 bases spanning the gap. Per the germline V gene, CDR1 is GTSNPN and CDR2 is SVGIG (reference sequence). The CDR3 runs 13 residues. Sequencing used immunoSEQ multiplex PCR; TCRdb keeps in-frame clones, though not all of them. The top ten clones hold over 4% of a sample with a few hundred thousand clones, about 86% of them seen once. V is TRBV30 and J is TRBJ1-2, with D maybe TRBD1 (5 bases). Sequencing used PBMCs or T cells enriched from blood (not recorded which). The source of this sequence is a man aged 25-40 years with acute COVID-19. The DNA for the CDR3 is TGTGCCTGGATGGGGCCCGGACACTATGGCTACACCTTC. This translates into CAWMGPGHYGYTF. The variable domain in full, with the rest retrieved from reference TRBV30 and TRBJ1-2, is SQTIHQWPATLVQPVGSPLSLECTVEGTSNPNLYWYRQAAGRGLQLLFYSVGIGQISSEVPQNLSASRPQDRQFILSSKKLLLSDSGFYLCAWMGPGHYGYTFGSGTRLTVV.